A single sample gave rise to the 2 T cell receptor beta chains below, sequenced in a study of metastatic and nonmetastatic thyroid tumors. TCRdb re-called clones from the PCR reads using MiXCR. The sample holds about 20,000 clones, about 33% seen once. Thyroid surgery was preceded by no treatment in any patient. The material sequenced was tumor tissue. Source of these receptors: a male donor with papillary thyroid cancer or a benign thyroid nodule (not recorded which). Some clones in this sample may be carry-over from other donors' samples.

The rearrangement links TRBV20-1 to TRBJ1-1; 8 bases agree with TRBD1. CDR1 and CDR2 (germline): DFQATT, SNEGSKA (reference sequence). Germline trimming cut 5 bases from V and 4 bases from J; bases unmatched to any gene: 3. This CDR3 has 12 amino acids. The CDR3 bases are TGCAGTGCTTACAGGGGGGTCACTGAAGCTTTCTTT. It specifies CSAYRGVTEAFF.

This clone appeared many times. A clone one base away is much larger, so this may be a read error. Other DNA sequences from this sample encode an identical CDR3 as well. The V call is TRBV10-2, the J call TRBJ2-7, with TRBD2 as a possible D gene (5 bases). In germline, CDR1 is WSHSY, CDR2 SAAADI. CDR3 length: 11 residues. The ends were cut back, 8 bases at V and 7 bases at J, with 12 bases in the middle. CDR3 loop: CASVHTGEQYF. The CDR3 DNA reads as TGCGCCAGCGTTCACACGGGAGAGCAGTACTTC.